A single sample gave rise to the 23 T cell receptor beta chains below, sequenced in a study of blood T cells in healthy people across ages. Using a J-beta primer mix together with a sample-barcoded 5' primer, a second PCR was run for roughly 6 to 12 cycles. TCRdb fed the 5' RACE reads into MiXCR, producing one record per CDR3 protein. The table records around 1,600,000 distinct CDR3 sequences, approximately 43% of them present only once. Sequencing used blood. All receptors derive from a woman younger than 30 in good health.

Notes on this clonotype: A junction boundary mismatches the germline segment, possibly from a read error. The J gene is TRBJ2-3, the V gene TRBV2; 7 nucleotides match TRBD1. CDR3 length: 15 amino acids. Germline V CDR1 and CDR2: SNHLY, FYNNEI. For the CDR3, the DNA is TGTGCCAGCAGGCGACAGGGAGCTAGCACAGATGCGCAGTATTTT. Amino acids: CASRRQGASTDAQYF.

This clonotype appeared a few times. This chain connects TRBV20-1 to TRBJ2-1; 10 bases fit TRBD2. CDR3 size: 13 residues. The J segment lost 5 bases and the V segment lost 6 bases, leaving 4 bases of the junction unmatched. The germline V gene has CDR1 DFQATT and CDR2 SNEGSKA (reference sequence). CDR3 bases: TGCAGTGCACCACTAGCGGGGCACAATGAGCAGTTCTTC. Its protein is CSAPLAGHNEQFF.

The chain combines TRBV5-1 with TRBJ1-4; no clear D. This CDR3 contains 13 residues. Germline V gives CDR1 SGHRS, CDR2 YFSETQ. Trimming took 3 bases from V and 8 from J, leaving 11 bases between them. The CDR3 sequence: CASSWWTAEKLFF. CDR3 DNA: TGCGCCAGCAGCTGGTGGACGGCCGAAAAACTGTTTTTT.

This clonotype occurred a few times. The J gene is TRBJ2-5, the V gene TRBV2; 9 bases map to TRBD2. J lost 0 bases, V lost 8 bases, and 4 bases had no gene match. This CDR3 contains 14 residues. CDR1 and CDR2 from the germline V gene are SNHLY and FYNNEI. CDR3 in DNA: TGTGCCAGCGGTCCTAGCGGGAACCAAGAGACCCAGTACTTC. It is translated as CASGPSGNQETQYF.

This chain connects TRBV11-2 to TRBJ1-1; D is perhaps TRBD1 (5 bases). CDR3 length equals 14 residues. The germline gives CDR1 SGHAT, CDR2 FQNNGV. Between the trimmed V and J ends, which lost 4 bases and 3 bases, there was a span of 12 bases. Here the CDR3 reads CASSWGSPDTEAFF. CDR3 coding DNA: TGTGCCAGCAGCTGGGGCAGCCCTGACACTGAAGCTTTCTTT.

The chain uses TRBV25-1 and TRBJ2-2; D gene unclear. This CDR3 is built from 19 residues. Germline V gene data show CDR1 as MGHDK and CDR2 as SYGVNS. The V and J ends lost 1 base and 8 bases respectively, with 26 bases between them. The CDR3 region has the DNA TGTGCCAGCAGTGAATCCCTCAGGACCTTTCCCCTGAGCACTGGGGAGCTGTTTTTT. It codes for CASSESLRTFPLSTGELFF.

A remark on this clonotype: An end of the junction differs from the germline gene, which may be a read error. This chain links TRBV4-1 with TRBJ2-3; 11 bases fit TRBD2. The CDR3 extends over 18 amino acids. CDR1 MGHRA and CDR2 YSYEKL come from the germline V gene. The CDR3 protein is CASSQALAGGQYTNTQYF. Here the CDR3 DNA reads TGCGCCAGCAGCCAAGCCCTAGCGGGGGGACAATACACAAATACGCAGTATTTT.

The rearrangement joins TRBV12-3 or TRBV12-4 to TRBJ2-2; D not resolved. CDR3 length: 12 amino acids. Trimming shortened V by 6 bases and J by 6 bases, and 8 bases separated the two germline ends. The CDR3 DNA is TGTGCCAGCAGAACAAGGCCCGGGGAGCTGTTTTTT. Translated, it gives CASRTRPGELFF.

In DNA form, the CDR3 reads TGTGCCAGCTCACCACCGGGTTTCGGTGATGGGACCCAGTACTTC. It encodes CASSPPGFGDGTQYF. The gene calls are TRBV18 and TRBJ2-5; D not resolved. V was trimmed by 0 bases and J by 7 bases, leaving 15 bases between them. Germline values: CDR1 KGHSH, CDR2 LQKENI. The CDR3 length is 15 residues.

This clonotype appeared a few times. The genes are TRBV30 and TRBJ1-2; D is ambiguous. The CDR3 is 13 residues long. Trimming stripped 1 base from V and 4 bases from J, with 10 bases between. Germline CDR1 is GTSNPN and CDR2 is SVGIG (reference sequence). The CDR3 bases are TGTGCCTGGAGTGGGTTTGCTGGCTATGGCTACACCTTC. It codes for CAWSGFAGYGYTF.

V usage is TRBV20-1 and J usage is TRBJ2-3; TRBD1 matches 9 bases. V lost 6 bases to trimming and J lost 3 bases; unmatched junction nucleotides: 7. This CDR3 region has 14 residues. Germline V CDR1 and CDR2: DFQATT, SNEGSKA (reference sequence). CDR3 amino acids: CSAKGGQGTDTQYF. The CDR3 DNA reads as TGCAGTGCGAAGGGGGGACAGGGTACAGATACGCAGTATTTT.

This clonotype was picked up a small number of times. V usage is TRBV4-1 and J usage is TRBJ2-4; 11 bases match TRBD2. The J call may be mistaken, given a closer DNA end match to TRBJ2-7. This CDR3 has 16 residues. The germline gives CDR1 MGHRA, CDR2 YSYEKL. The CDR3: CASSHELTSGGYEQYF. CDR3 nucleotide sequence: TGCGCCAGCAGCCATGAATTAACTAGCGGGGGCTACGAGCAGTACTTC.

This clonotype was counted a single time. This chain links TRBV6-6 with TRBJ1-2; possibly TRBD1 for D (6 bases). The V and J ends lost 7 bases and 4 bases respectively, with 16 bases between them. This CDR3 is built from 14 residues. Germline lookup yields CDR1 MNHNY and CDR2 SVGAGI (reference sequence). The CDR3 DNA is TGTGCCAGCACTGGGACAAGCGCTTCCTATGGCTACACCTTC. Protein product: CASTGTSASYGYTF.

J is TRBJ2-7 and V is TRBV29-1, with D perhaps matching TRBD1 or TRBD2 (6 bases each). V shed 4 bases and J shed 3 bases, with 13 bases lying between them. Germline V gene data show CDR1 as SQVTM and CDR2 as ANQGSEA. CDR3 length equals 13 residues. In nucleotides, the CDR3 is TGCAGCGTTGTGGGGGCGGGGATCTACGAGCAGTACTTC. Protein sequence: CSVVGAGIYEQYF.

This clonotype came up many times. The chain carries TRBV18 and TRBJ2-5, with 7 bases fitting TRBD1. CDR1 KGHSH and CDR2 LQKENI come from the germline V gene. This CDR3 is 14 amino acids long. V trimming: 3 bases; J trimming: 3 bases; junction bases outside the gene matches: 4. CDR3 DNA sequence: TGTGCCAGCTCACCTAGGACAGGAGAAGAGACCCAGTACTTC. This translates into CASSPRTGEETQYF.

This clonotype was seen only a few times. The J gene is TRBJ1-2, the V gene TRBV12-3 or TRBV12-4; D perhaps matches TRBD1 (6 bases). Trimming took 6 bases from V and 5 from J, leaving 13 bases between them. The length of the CDR3 is 13 residues. As DNA, the CDR3 is TGTGCCAGCAGCCTCGACAGGTGGTATGGCTACACCTTC. Translating gives CASSLDRWYGYTF.

This clonotype was recorded a few times. CDR3 residues: CASGPGHQNEQFF. In nucleotides, the CDR3 is TGTGCCAGCGGCCCGGGACATCAGAATGAGCAGTTCTTC. The chain combines TRBV2 with TRBJ2-1; D is possibly TRBD1 (6 bases). The CDR3 length is 13 residues. Trimming cost V 8 bases and J 7 bases, with 15 bases left between them. CDR1 is SNHLY and CDR2 is FYNNEI in the germline V gene.

The rearrangement joins TRBV7-2 to TRBJ2-7; 7 nucleotides align to TRBD2. This CDR3 spans 15 amino acids. V gave up 4 bases and J gave up 6 bases; unmatched junction bases: 12. Germline-derived CDR1 and CDR2 are SGHTA and FQGNSA. The CDR3 DNA reads as TGTGCCAGCAGCTGGAGCGGGGTCTCATCCCTCGAGCAGTACTTC. It specifies CASSWSGVSSLEQYF.

The chain has TRBV20-1 and TRBJ2-4; D not certain. This CDR3 region has 13 residues. Germline V CDR1 and CDR2: DFQATT, SNEGSKA (reference sequence). Trimming removed 1 base at V and 13 bases at J, with 17 bases between. CDR3 amino acids: CSARAAVWYEQYF. Written as DNA, the CDR3 is TGCAGTGCTAGAGCGGCAGTGTGGTATGAGCAGTACTTC.

Written as DNA, the CDR3 is TGCAGCGTCTTACAGGGGGTCTATGGCTACACCTTC. This sequence encodes CSVLQGVYGYTF. V usage is TRBV29-1 and J usage is TRBJ1-2, with 8 bases lining up with TRBD1. Germline CDR1 and CDR2: SQVTM and ANQGSEA. There are 12 residues in the CDR3. V lost 6 bases to trimming and J lost 4 bases; unmatched junction nucleotides: 4.

CDR3 bases: TGCAGTGCCGAGGGACTAGCGGGGATTAAGGGCGGCATTCAGTACTTC. Its protein is CSAEGLAGIKGGIQYF. J is TRBJ2-7 and V is TRBV20-1, with 13 bases identical to TRBD2. The J call is doubtful: the DNA matches TRBJ2-4 better. The germline V gene encodes CDR1 DFQATT and CDR2 SNEGSKA (reference sequence). The CDR3 has 16 amino acids.

The chain recombines TRBV11-2 with TRBJ1-2; unclear D gene. Between the trimmed V and J ends, which lost 5 bases and 4 bases, there was a span of 17 bases. This CDR3 region has 15 residues. Germline V gene sequence: CDR1 SGHAT, CDR2 FQNNGV. The CDR3 region has the DNA TGTGCCAGCAGCACAAACCGGGCCTCGGGCTATGGCTACACCTTC. It codes for CASSTNRASGYGYTF. The full variable domain, completed using reference TRBV11-2 and TRBJ1-2, is EAGVAQSPRYKIIEKRQSVAFWCNPISGHATLYWYQQILGQGPKLLIQFQNNGVVDDSQLPKDRFSAERLKGVDSTLKIQPAKLEDSAVYLCASSTNRASGYGYTFGSGTRLTVV.

This clonotype came up a few times. The V and J genes are TRBV6-2 or TRBV6-3 and TRBJ2-7; 9 positions agree with TRBD2. V lost 6 bases, J lost 3 bases, and 6 bases stayed unmatched. Germline CDR1 is MNHEY and CDR2 is SVGEGT. CDR3 length: 14 amino acids. In DNA, the CDR3 is TGTGCCAGCAGCCGTAGCGGGGGCCTCTACGAGCAGTACTTC. Its protein product is CASSRSGGLYEQYF.